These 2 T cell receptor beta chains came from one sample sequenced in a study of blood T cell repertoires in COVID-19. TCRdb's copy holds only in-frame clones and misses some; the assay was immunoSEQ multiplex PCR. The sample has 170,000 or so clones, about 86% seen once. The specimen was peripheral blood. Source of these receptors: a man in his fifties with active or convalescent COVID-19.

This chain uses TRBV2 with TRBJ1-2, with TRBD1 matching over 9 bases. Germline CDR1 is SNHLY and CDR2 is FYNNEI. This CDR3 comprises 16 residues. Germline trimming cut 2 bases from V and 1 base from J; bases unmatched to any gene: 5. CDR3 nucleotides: TGTGCCAGCAGTGAAACACCGGGACAGGGTAACTATGGCTACACCTTC. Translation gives CASSETPGQGNYGYTF.

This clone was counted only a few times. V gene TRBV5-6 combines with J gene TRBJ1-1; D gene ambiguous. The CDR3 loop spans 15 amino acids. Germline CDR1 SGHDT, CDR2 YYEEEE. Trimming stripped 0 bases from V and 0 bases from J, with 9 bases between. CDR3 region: CASSLVTSVNTEAFF. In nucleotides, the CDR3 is TGTGCCAGCAGCTTGGTGACATCTGTGAACACTGAAGCTTTCTTT.